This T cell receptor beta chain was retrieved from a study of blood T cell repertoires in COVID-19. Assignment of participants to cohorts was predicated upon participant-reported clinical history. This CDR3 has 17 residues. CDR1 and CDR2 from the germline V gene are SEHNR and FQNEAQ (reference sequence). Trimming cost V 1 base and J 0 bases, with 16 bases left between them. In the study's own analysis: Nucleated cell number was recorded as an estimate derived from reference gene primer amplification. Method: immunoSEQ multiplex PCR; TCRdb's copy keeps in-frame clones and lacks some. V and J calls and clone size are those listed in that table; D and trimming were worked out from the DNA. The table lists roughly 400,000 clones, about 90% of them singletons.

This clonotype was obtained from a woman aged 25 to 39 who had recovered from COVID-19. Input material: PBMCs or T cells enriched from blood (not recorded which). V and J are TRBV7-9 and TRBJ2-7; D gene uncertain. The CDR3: CASSLEVETFRSYEQYF. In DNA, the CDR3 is TGTGCCAGCAGCTTAGAAGTGGAGACTTTCCGCTCCTACGAGCAGTACTTC.